The subject of this entry is one T cell receptor beta chain. Its antigen remains unidentified. Per-base quality was not reported, and no clone a single base away is much larger than it. This sample is drawn from a study of blood T cell repertoires in COVID-19 (dated by TCRdb to about 2020). Background on the whole study: The collaborator samples originated in the United States, Italy and Spain and spanned the acute and convalescent phases of COVID-19. The material from the prospective study consisted of cDNA or gDNA derived from T cells, B-cell-depleted T cells, or PBMCs. The dataset comprised deeply sampled blood TCRbeta repertoires from subjects exposed to, actively infected with, or recovered from COVID-19. The repertoires were made available in a free public database intended to serve as a resource for research on the immune response to SARS-CoV-2. The samples were drawn from the first 160 participants of the ongoing ImmuneRACE study and from 1,254 subjects provided by 6 global collaborators. Sample metadata almost always included a de-identified subject ID, COVID-19 status, age in years and sex. Where available, HLA class I and class II types were obtained from metadata supplied by the sample provider rather than from assay-based typing. What the research found in general, with its limitations: Clinical and demographic metadata were provided uncurated, with the amount varying by source and participant.

The collaborating institutions used their own protocols to collect whole blood in K2EDTA tubes. For TCRbeta analysis, collaborators shipped samples as frozen whole blood, isolated PBMCs, or DNA extracted from either of those sample types. TCRbeta CDR3 regions were amplified from genomic DNA by means of the immunoSEQ Assay, a bias-controlled multiplex PCR. Per the original workflow: Nucleated cell counts per sample were estimated from amplification of reference gene primers within the assay. To quantify the absolute abundance of each unique TCRbeta CDR3 rearrangement, sequence reads were collapsed and filtered. For each sample, productive Simpson clonality was calculated by taking the square root of Simpson's diversity index across productive rearrangements. TCRdb holds this immuneACCESS table with in-frame rearrangements only. Some clones are missing; in checked studies, unresolved V genes explain under half, and the rest has no known cause. V and J calls and clone size are as listed in that table; D and trimming were resolved from the DNA. The sample yields about 240,000 clones; about 90% were counted once. The top ten hold around 5.9% of the sample.

The CDR3 spans 14 residues, from the cysteine through the phenylalanine. Only the CDR3 DNA is retained, 42 bases long and in frame from the first base. CDR1 GTSNPN and CDR2 SVGIG were looked up in the germline V gene (reference sequence). V sheds 1 base and J sheds 0 bases, leaving 7 bases between their ends. This receptor was taken from a man aged 60-69 years with acute or convalescent COVID-19. Rearrangement joined TRBV30 to TRBJ1-5, and possibly TRBD1, on 6 matching bases. Sequencing was carried out using peripheral blood. DNA sequence: TGTGCCTGGAGTGACAGGGATAGCAATCAGCCCCAGCATTTT. Translated, this gives CAWSDRDSNQPQHF.